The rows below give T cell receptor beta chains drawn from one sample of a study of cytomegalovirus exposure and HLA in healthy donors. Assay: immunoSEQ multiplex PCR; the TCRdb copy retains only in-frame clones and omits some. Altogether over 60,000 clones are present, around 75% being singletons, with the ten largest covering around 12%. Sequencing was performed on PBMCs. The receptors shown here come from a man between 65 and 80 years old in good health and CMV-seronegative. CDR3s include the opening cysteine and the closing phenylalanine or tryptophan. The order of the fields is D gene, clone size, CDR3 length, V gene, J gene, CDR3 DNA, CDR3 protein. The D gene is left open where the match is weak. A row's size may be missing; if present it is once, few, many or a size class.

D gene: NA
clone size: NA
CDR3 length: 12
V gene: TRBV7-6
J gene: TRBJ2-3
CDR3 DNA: TGTGCCAGCAGCGACTACACAGATACGCAGTATTTT
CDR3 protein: CASSDYTDTQYF

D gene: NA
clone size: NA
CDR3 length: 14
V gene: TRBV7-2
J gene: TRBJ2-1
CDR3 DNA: TGTGCCAGCAGCCGACCCTTCCAGGACAATGAGCAGTTCTTC
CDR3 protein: CASSRPFQDNEQFF

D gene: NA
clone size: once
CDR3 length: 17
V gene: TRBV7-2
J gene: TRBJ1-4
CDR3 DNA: TGTGCCAGCAGCTTATTTGGCCCAGGGTTGACCCTTGAAAAACTGTTTTTT
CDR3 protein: CASSLFGPGLTLEKLFF

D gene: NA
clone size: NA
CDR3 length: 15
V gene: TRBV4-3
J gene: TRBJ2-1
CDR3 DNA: TGCGCCAGCAGCCTCCGGGTCGGGGAATACAATGAGCAGTTCTTC
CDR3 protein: CASSLRVGEYNEQFF

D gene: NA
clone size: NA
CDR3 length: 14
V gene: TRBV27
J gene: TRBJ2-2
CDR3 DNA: TGTGCCAGCAGTCTACCCGAAACGAACGGGGAGCTGTTTTTT
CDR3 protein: CASSLPETNGELFF

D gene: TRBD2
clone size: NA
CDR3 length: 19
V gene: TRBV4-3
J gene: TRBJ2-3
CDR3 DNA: TGCGCCAGCAGCCAATCTTTCACTAGCGGGTGGGATGGCACAGATACGCAGTATTTT
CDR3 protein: CASSQSFTSGWDGTDTQYF

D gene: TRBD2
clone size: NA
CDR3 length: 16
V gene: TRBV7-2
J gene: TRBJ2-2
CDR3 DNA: TGTGCCAGCAGCTCATTTAGCGGGGGGGCGGGCGGGGAGCTGTTTTTT
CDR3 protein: CASSSFSGGAGGELFF

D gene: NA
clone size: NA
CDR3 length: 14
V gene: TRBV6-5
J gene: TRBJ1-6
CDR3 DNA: TGTGCCAGCAGTTACGAGGGCAGGGGTTCACCCCTCCACTTT
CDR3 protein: CASSYEGRGSPLHF

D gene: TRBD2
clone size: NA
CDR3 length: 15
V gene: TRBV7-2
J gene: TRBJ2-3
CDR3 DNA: TGTGCCAGCAGTCTCCGGGGGGGCAAGGGAGATACGCAGTATTTT
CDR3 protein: CASSLRGGKGDTQYF

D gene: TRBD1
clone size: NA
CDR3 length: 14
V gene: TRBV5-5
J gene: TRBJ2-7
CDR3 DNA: TGTGCCAGCAGCCCCCGGACAGGGCAGGGCGAGCAGTACTTC
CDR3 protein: CASSPRTGQGEQYF

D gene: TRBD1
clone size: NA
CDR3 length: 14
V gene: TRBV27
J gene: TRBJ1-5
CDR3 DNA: TGTGCCAGCAGTTCTGACAGGGCTGGGGGGCCCCAGCATTTT
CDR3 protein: CASSSDRAGGPQHF

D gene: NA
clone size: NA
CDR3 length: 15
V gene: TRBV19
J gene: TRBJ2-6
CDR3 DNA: TGTGCCAGTAGCCGGGGGGCATCTGGGGCCAACGTCCTGACTTTC
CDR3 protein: CASSRGASGANVLTF

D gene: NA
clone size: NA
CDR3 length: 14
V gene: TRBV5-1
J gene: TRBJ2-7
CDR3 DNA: TGCGCCAGCAGCTTACAGGACCCGTCCTACGAGCAGTACTTC
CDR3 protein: CASSLQDPSYEQYF

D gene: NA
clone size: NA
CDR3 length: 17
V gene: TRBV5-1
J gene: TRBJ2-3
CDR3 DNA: TGCGCCAGCAGCAGGAGGGGTAGCGCGATGAGCACAGATACGCAGTATTTT
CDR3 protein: CASSRRGSAMSTDTQYF

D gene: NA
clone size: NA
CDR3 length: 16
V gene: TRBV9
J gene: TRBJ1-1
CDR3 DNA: TGTGCCAGCAGCCCCCATGGGAGGGCTTTGAACACTGAAGCTTTCTTT
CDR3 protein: CASSPHGRALNTEAFF

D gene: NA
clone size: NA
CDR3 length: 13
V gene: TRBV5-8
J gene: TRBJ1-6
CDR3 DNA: TGTGCCAGCAGCTCTCAAGAACTCTCACCCCTCCACTTT
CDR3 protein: CASSSQELSPLHF

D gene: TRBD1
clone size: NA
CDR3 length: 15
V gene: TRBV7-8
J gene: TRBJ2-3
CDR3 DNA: TGTGCCAGCAGCTCCCGGACAGGGCGCACAGATACGCAGTATTTT
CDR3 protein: CASSSRTGRTDTQYF

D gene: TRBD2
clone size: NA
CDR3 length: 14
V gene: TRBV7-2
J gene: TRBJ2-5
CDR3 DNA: TGTGCCAGCAGCTTGACTAGCGGGGGCGAGACCCAGTACTTC
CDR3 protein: CASSLTSGGETQYF

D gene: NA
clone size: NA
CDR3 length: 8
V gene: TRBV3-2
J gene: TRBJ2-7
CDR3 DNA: TGTGCCAGGAGCGAGCAGTACTTC
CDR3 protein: CARSEQYF

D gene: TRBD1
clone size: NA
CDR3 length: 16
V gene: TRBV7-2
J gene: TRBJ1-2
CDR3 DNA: TGTGCCAGCAGCTTAAACACGGGACAGGTACTTTATGGCTACACCTTC
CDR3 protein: CASSLNTGQVLYGYTF

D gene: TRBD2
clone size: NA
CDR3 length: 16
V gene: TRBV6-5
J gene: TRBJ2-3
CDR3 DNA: TGTGCCAGCAGTTTTTCGAGACTAGCGGGGGGGGATACGCAGTATTTT
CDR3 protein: CASSFSRLAGGDTQYF

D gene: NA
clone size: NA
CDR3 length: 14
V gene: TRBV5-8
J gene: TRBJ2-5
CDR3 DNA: TGTGCCAGCAGCTTGTGGTCTAGCCGGGAGACCCAGTACTTC
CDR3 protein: CASSLWSSRETQYF

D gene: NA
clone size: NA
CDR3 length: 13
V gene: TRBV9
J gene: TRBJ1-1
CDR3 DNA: TGTGCCAGCAGCGTAGGAGATAACACTGAAGCTTTCTTT
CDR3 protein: CASSVGDNTEAFF

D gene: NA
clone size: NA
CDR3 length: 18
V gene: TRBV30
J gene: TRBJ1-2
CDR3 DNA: TGTGCCTGGAGTGTACGGGGCAGGGGCCCTCGCGGTGGCTATGGCTACACCTTC
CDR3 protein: CAWSVRGRGPRGGYGYTF

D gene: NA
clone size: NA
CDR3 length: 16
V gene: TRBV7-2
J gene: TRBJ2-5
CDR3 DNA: TGTGCCAGCAGTCAACGCGGGCTAGCGACCTTCGGGACCCAGTACTTC
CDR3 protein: CASSQRGLATFGTQYF

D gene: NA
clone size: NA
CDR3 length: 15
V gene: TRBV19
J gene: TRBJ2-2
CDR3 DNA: TGTGCCAGTAGTACCCAGCAGGGGATTACCGGGGAGCTGTTTTTT
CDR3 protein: CASSTQQGITGELFF

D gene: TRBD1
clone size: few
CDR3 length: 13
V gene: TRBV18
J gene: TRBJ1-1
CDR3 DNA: TGTGCCAGCTCACTTGGACAGGACACTGAAGCTTTCTTT
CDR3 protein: CASSLGQDTEAFF

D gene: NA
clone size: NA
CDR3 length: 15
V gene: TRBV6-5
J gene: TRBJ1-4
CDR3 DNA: TGTGCCAGCAGTTACGCCGCGGTGCGGGGTGAAAAACTGTTTTTT
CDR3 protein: CASSYAAVRGEKLFF

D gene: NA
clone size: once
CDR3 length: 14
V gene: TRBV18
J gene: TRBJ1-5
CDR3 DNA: TGTGCCAGCTCAGAAGTAGGGGGCAATCAGCCCCAGCATTTT
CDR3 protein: CASSEVGGNQPQHF

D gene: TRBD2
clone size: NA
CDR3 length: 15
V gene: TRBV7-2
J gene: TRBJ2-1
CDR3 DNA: TGTGCCAGCAGGAAACCGGGACTAGCCCTCAATGAGCAGTTCTTC
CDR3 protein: CASRKPGLALNEQFF

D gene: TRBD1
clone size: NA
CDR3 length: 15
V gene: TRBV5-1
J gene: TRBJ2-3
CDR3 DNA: TGCGCCAGCAGCCAGCCAGAGACAGGGATAAATACGCAGTATTTT
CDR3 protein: CASSQPETGINTQYF

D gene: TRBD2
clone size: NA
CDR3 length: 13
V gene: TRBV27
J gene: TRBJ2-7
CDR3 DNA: TGTGCCAGTAGTACTAGCGACCTCTACGAGCAGTACTTC
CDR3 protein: CASSTSDLYEQYF

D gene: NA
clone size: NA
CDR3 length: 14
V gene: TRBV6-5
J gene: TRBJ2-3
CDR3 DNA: TGTGCCAGCACAATAGGAGGCCTAGGGGATACGCAGTATTTT
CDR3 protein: CASTIGGLGDTQYF

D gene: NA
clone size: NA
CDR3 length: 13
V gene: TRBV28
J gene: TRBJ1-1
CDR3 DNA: TGTGCCAGCAGGGACAGTATGAACACTGAAGCTTTCTTT
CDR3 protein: CASRDSMNTEAFF

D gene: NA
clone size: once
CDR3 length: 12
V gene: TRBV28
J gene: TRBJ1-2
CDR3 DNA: TGTGCCACCTCGCCGCCAGGCTATGGCTACACCTTC
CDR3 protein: CATSPPGYGYTF

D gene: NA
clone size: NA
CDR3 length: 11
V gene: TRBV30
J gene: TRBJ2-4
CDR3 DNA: TGTGCCTGGAGGGGGGGGCACCGTCGGTACTTC
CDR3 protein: CAWRGGHRRYF

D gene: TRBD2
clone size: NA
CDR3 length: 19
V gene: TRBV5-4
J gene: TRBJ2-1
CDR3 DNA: TGTGCCAGCAGCCAGGGAATCGCCGCTAGCGGGAGGTCGGGCAATGAGCAGTTCTTC
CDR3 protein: CASSQGIAASGRSGNEQFF

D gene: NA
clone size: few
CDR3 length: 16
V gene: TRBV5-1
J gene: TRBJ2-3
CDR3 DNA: TGCGCCAGCAGCTTGGCCCCGGGAAGAGGCACAGATACGCAGTATTTT
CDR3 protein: CASSLAPGRGTDTQYF

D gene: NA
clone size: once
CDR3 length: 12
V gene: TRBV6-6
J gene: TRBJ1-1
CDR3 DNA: TGTGCCAGCAGCCTCCGGGGGGCCGGGGTCTTCTTT
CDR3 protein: CASSLRGAGVFF

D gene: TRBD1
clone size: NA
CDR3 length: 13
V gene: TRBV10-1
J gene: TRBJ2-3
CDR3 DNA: TGCGCCAGCGGACAGGGCGACACAGATACGCAGTATTTT
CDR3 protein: CASGQGDTDTQYF

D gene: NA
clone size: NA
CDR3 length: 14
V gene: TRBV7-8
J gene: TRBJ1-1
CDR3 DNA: TGTGCCAGCAGCCTGGAACAGGGTAGAACTGAAGCTTTCTTT
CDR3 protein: CASSLEQGRTEAFF

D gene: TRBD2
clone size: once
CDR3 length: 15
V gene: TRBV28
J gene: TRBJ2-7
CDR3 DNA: TGTGCCAGCAGTTCCCCGGGGGGGCCTTCCTACGAGCAGTACTTC
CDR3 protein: CASSSPGGPSYEQYF

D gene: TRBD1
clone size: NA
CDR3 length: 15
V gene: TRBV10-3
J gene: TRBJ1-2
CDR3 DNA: TGTGCCATCAGCCCACAGGGGGGAGTAGGCTATGGCTACACCTTC
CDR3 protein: CAISPQGGVGYGYTF

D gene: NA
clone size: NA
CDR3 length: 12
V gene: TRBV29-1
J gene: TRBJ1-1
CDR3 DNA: TGCAGCGTTGTCACAGATAACACTGAAGCTTTCTTT
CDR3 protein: CSVVTDNTEAFF

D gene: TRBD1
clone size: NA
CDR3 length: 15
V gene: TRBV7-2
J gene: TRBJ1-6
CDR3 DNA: TGTGCCAGCAGCTTAGGGACAGGGGAAAGGTCACCCCTCCACTTT
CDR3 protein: CASSLGTGERSPLHF

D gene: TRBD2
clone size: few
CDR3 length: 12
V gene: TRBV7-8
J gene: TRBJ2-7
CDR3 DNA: TGTGCCAGCAGCTTAGCCGGGGGGGAGCAGTACTTC
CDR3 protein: CASSLAGGEQYF

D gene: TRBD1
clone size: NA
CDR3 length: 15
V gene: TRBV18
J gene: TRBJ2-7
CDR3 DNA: TGTGCCAGCTCACCATCAGGGGGCGGATCCGACGAGCAGTACTTC
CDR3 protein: CASSPSGGGSDEQYF

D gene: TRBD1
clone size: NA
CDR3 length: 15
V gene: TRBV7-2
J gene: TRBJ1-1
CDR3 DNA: TGTGCCAGCAGCTCAAACGGACAGGGGGATTTGGAAGCTTTCTTT
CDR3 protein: CASSSNGQGDLEAFF

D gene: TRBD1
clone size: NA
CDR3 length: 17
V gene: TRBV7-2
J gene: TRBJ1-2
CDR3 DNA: TGTGCCAGCAGCCCAGGGGGCGCGTTTGTGTTTGACTATGGCTACACCTTC
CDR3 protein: CASSPGGAFVFDYGYTF

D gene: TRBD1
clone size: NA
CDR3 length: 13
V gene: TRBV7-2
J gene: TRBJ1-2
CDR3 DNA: TGTGCCAGCAGTCAACAGGGGGCTTTGGGCTACACCTTC
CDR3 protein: CASSQQGALGYTF

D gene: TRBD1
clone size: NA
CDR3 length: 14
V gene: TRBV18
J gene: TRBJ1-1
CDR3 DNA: TGTGCCAGCTCAGAAGGGGGCAAGGGCACTGAAGCTTTCTTT
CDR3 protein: CASSEGGKGTEAFF

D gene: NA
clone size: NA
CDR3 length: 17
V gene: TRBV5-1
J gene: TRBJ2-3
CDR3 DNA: TGCGCCAGCAGCTCCGACCCCCCGGGGATCAGCACAGATACGCAGTATTTT
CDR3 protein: CASSSDPPGISTDTQYF

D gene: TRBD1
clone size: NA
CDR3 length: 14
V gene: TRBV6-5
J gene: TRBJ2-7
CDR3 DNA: TGTGCCAGCACCCTGGGACAGGAGTCCTACGAGCAGTACTTC
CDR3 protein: CASTLGQESYEQYF

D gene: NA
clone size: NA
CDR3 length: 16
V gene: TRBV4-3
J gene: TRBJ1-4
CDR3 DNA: TGCGCCAGCAGCCAAGATCACGGTCGTTCTAATGAAAAACTGTTTTTT
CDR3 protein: CASSQDHGRSNEKLFF

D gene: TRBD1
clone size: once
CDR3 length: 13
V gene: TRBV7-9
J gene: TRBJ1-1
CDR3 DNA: TGTGCCAGCAGACTGGGACAGGCCACTGAAGCTTTCTTT
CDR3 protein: CASRLGQATEAFF

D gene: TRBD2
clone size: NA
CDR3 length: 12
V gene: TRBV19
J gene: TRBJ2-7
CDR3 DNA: TGTGCCAGTAGTTACGGGGGGTACGAGCAGTACTTC
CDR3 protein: CASSYGGYEQYF

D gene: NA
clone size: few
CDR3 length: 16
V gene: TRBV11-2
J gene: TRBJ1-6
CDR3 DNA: TGTGCCAGCAGCGAGGAGGGTTATGCCTATAATTCACCCCTCCACTTT
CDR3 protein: CASSEEGYAYNSPLHF